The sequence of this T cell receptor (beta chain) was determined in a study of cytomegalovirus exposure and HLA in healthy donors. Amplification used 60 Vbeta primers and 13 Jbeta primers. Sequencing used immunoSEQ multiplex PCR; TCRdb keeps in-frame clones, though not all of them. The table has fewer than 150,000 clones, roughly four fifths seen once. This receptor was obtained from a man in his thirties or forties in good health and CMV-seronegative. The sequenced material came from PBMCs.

CDR3 sequence reads: CASSPGVPGAGELFF. CDR3 bases: TGTGCCAGCAGTCCCGGGGTACCGGGGGCCGGGGAGCTGTTTTTT. The chain has TRBV6-5 and TRBJ2-2; the D gene is possibly TRBD2 (6 bases). V dropped 5 bases and J dropped 6 bases, with 16 bases sitting between them. Germline-derived CDR1 and CDR2 are MNHEY and SVGAGI. The CDR3 covers 15 residues.